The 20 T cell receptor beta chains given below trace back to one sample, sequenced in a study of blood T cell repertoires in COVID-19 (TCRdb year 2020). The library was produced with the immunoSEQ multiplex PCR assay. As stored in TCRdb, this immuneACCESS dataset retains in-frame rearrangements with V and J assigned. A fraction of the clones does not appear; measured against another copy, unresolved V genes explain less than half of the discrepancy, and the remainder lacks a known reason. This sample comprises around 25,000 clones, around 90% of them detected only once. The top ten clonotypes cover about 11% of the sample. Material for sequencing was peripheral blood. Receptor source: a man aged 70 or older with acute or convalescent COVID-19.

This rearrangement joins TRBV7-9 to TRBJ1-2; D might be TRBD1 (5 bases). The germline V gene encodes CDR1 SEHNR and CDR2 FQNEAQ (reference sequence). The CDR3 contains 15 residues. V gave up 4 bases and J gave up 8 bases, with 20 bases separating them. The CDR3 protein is CASSSRGTPTRGYTF. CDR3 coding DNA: TGTGCCAGCAGCTCTCGCGGGACCCCAACGAGGGGCTACACCTTC.

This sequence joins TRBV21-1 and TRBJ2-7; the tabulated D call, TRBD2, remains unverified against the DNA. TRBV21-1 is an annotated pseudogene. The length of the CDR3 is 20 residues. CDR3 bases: TGTGCCAGCAGCAAAGACCCTACCCAGACTAGCGGGAGAACCCCCTACGAGCAGTACTTC. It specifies CASSKDPTQTSGRTPYEQYF.

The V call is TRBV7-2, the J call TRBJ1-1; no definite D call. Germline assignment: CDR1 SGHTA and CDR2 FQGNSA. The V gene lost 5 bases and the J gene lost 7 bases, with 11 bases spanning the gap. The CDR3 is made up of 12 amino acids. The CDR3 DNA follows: TGTGCCAGCAGCCCTCGATCGGGTGAAGCTTTCTTT. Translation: CASSPRSGEAFF.

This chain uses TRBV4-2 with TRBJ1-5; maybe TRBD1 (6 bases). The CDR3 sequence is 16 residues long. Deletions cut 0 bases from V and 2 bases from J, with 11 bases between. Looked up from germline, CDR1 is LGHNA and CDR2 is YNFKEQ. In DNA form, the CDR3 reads TGTGCCAGCAGCCAAGATCCCACAGGGCGCAATCAGCCCCAGCATTTT. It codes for CASSQDPTGRNQPQHF.

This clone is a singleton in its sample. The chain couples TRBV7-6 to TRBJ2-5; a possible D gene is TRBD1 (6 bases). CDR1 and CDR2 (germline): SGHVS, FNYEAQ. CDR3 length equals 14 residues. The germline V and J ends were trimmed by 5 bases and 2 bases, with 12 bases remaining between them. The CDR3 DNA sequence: TGTGCCAGCAGCGGGCCGGGACAACAAGAGACCCAGTACTTC. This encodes CASSGPGQQETQYF.

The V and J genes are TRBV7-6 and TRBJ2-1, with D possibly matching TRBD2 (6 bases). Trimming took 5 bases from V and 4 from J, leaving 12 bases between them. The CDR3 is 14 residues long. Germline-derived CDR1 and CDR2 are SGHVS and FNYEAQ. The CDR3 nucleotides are TGTGCCAGCAGCCTCGGGACTCCTTACAATGAGCAGTTCTTC. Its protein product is CASSLGTPYNEQFF.

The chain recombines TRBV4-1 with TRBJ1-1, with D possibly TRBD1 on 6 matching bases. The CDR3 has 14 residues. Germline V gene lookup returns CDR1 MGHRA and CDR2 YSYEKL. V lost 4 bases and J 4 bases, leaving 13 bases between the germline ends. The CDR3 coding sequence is TGCGCCAGCAGCCCCAGGGAAGGGGGCACTGAAGCTTTCTTT. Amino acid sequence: CASSPREGGTEAFF.

DNA of the CDR3: TGTGCCAGCAGTGCCCCGGGACTCCAGGGCTCCGAGCAGTACTTC. Encoded protein: CASSAPGLQGSEQYF. V usage is TRBV6-2 or TRBV6-3 and J usage is TRBJ2-7; D possibly corresponds to TRBD2 (6 bases). Germline V lookup: CDR1 MNHEY, CDR2 SVGEGT. V dropped 5 bases and J dropped 6 bases, with 20 bases sitting between them. The CDR3 sequence is 15 residues long.

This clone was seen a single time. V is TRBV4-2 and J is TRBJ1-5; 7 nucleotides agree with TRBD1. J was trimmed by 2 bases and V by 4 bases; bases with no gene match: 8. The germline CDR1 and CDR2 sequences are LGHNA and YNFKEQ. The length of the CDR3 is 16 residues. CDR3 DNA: TGTGCCAGCAGCCGAGGGGGCAGAGAGGGCAATCAGCCCCAGCATTTT. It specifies CASSRGGREGNQPQHF.

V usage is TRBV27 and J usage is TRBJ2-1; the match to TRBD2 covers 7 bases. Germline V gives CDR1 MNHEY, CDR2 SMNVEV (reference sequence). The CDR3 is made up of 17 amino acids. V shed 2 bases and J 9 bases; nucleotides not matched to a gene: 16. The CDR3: CASSLKPGRGYQGEQFF. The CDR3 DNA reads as TGTGCCAGCAGTTTAAAGCCTGGGAGGGGTTATCAGGGTGAGCAGTTCTTC.

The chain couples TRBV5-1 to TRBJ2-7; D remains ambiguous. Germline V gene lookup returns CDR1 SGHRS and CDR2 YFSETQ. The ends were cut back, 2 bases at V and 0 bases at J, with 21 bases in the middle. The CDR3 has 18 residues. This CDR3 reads CASSFSPGPPDFSYEQYF. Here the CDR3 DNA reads TGCGCCAGCAGCTTTTCTCCCGGCCCCCCAGACTTCTCCTACGAGCAGTACTTC.

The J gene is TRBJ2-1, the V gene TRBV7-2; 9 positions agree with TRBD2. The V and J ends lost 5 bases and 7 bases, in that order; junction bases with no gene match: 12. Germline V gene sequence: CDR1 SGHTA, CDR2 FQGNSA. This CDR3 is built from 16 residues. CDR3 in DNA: TGTGCCAGCAGCCCACTACCGGGACTAGCCAGAAATGAGCAGTTCTTC. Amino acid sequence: CASSPLPGLARNEQFF.

The chain's CDR3 is CASSLVAVDEKLFF. The CDR3 DNA follows: TGTGCCAGCAGCTTGGTGGCCGTCGATGAAAAACTGTTTTTT. The V gene is TRBV5-6, the J gene TRBJ1-4; the D is unclear. CDR1 is SGHDT, CDR2 YYEEEE, per germline. V was trimmed by 0 bases and J by 6 bases, leaving 9 bases between them. The CDR3 is 14 residues long.

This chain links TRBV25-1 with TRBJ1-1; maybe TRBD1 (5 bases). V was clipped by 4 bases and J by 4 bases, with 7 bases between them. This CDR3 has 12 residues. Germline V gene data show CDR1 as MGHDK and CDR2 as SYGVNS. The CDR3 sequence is CASSVGPTEAFF. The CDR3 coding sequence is TGTGCCAGCAGTGTGGGGCCCACTGAAGCTTTCTTT.

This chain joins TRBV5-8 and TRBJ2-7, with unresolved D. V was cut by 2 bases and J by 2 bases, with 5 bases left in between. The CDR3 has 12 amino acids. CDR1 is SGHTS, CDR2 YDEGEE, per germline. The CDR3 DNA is TGTGCCAGCAGCTTTCTTACCTACGAGCAGTACTTC. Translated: CASSFLTYEQYF.

CDR3 DNA sequence: TGTGCCAGCAGCGTAGGTGGAGGACAAGAGACCCAGTACTTC. Amino acid sequence: CASSVGGGQETQYF. This chain connects TRBV9 to TRBJ2-5; a weak D match, TRBD2 (5 bases). V was pared by 0 bases and J by 2 bases, with 8 bases between. CDR3 length: 14 amino acids. Germline V gene lookup returns CDR1 SGDLS and CDR2 YYNGEE.

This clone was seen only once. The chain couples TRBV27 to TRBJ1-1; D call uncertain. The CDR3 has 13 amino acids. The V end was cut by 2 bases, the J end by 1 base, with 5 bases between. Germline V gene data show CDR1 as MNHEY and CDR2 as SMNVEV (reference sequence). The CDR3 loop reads CASSLNKNTEAFF. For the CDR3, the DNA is TGTGCCAGCAGTTTAAACAAGAACACTGAAGCTTTCTTT.

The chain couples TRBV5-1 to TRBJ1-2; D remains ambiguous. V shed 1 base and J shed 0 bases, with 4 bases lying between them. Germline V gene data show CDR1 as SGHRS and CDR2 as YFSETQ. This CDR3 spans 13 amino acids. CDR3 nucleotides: TGCGCCAGCAGCTTGACAGCTAACTATGGCTACACCTTC. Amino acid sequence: CASSLTANYGYTF. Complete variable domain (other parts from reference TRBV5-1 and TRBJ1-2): KAGVTQTPRYLIKTRGQQVTLSCSPISGHRSVSWYQQTPGQGLQFLFEYFSETQRNKGNFPGRFSGRQFSNSRSEMNVSTLELGDSALYLCASSLTANYGYTFGSGTRLTVV.

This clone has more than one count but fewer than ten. CDR3 sequence (DNA): TGTGCCAGCAGCTTGGGACAATCGAACACTGAAGCTTTCTTT. Its protein is CASSLGQSNTEAFF. The chain joins TRBV7-2 to TRBJ1-1, with D possibly TRBD1 on 6 matching bases. Germline V gene data show CDR1 as SGHTA and CDR2 as FQGNSA. Trimming shortened V by 3 bases and J by 1 base, and 9 bases separated the two germline ends. CDR3 length: 14 amino acids.

CDR3 in amino acids: CSASRGSLSPLHF. The DNA for the CDR3 is TGCAGTGCTAGTAGAGGGTCCCTGTCACCCCTCCACTTT. The V gene is TRBV20-1, the J gene TRBJ1-6; D unresolved. V was pared by 3 bases and J by 10 bases, with 13 bases between. The germline CDR1 and CDR2 sequences are DFQATT and SNEGSKA (reference sequence). This CDR3 spans 13 amino acids.